The following is a T cell receptor (beta chain) sequence with its context. Its antigen is still unknown. This entry belongs to a study of blood T cells in healthy people across ages. Regarding the study as a whole: In the absence of known donor CMV status, changes in expanded clonotypes were possibly confounded.

Then a second PCR, running roughly 7 to 11 cycles, was carried out with a sample-barcoded 5' primer and a J-beta primer mix. TCRdb re-derived calls from the 5' RACE reads in MiXCR, one entry per CDR3 protein. This repertoire shows about 680,000 distinct CDR3 sequences, 49% found once; its top ten account for about a third. The CDR3 is made up of 11 amino acids. CDR1 is SNHLY and CDR2 is FYNNEI in the germline V gene. V was shortened by 9 bases and J by 13 bases, with 16 bases between the two germline ends. Sequenced material: blood. The J gene is TRBJ2-1, the V gene TRBV2, with D unresolved. The source of this sequence is a woman in her fifties or sixties in good health. The CDR3: CASTSGETQFF. The CDR3 nucleotides are TGTGCCAGTACTTCAGGAGAGACCCAGTTCTTC.